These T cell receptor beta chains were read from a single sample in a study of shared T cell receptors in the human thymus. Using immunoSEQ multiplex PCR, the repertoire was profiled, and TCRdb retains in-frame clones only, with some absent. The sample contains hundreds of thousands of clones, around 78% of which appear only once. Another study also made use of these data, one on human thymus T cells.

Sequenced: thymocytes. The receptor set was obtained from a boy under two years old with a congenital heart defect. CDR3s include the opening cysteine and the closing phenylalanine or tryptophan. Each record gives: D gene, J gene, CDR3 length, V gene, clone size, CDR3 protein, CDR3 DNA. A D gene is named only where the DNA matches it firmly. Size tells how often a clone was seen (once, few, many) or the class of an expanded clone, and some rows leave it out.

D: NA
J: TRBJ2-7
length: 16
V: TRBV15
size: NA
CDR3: CATSPHRARGSYEQYF
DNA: TGTGCCACCAGCCCCCACAGGGCAAGGGGCTCCTACGAGCAGTACTTC

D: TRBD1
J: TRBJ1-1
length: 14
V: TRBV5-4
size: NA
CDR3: CASSLGTVNTEAFF
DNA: TGTGCCAGCAGCCTCGGGACAGTGAACACTGAAGCTTTCTTT

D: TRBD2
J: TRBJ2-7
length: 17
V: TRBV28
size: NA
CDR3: CASSLRVLAGDPGEQYF
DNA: TGTGCCAGCAGTTTACGGGTACTAGCGGGAGACCCTGGAGAGCAGTACTTC

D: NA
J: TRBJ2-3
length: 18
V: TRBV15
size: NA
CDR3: CATSSYRSRARSTDTQYF
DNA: TGTGCCACCAGCAGCTATAGATCCCGAGCTCGTAGCACAGATACGCAGTATTTT

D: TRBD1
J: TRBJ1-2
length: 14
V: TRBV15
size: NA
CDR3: CATSRADRGLGYTF
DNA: TGTGCCACCAGCAGAGCTGACAGGGGGCTAGGCTACACCTTC

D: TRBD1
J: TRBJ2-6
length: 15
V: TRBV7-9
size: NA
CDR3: CASGGQGFGANVLTF
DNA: TGTGCCAGCGGGGGACAGGGTTTTGGGGCCAACGTCCTGACTTTC

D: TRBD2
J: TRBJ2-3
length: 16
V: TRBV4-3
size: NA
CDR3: CASSQALAGGADTQYF
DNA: TGCGCCAGCAGCCAGGCACTAGCGGGAGGGGCAGATACGCAGTATTTT

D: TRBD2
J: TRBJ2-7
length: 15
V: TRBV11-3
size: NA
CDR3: CASSLDAWTSGEQYF
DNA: TGTGCCAGCAGCTTAGATGCCTGGACTAGCGGCGAGCAGTACTTC

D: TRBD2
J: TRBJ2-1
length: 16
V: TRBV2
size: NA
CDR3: CASRTYSGRRYNEQFF
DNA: TGTGCCAGCAGAACCTATAGCGGGAGACGGTACAATGAGCAGTTCTTC

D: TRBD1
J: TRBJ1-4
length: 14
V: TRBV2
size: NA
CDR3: CASSEPGGSEKLFF
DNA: TGTGCCAGCAGTGAACCAGGGGGATCTGAAAAACTGTTTTTT

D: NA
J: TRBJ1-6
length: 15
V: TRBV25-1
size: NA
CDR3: CASSAAGVIGSPLHF
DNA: TGTGCCAGCAGTGCCGCAGGGGTGATTGGTTCACCCCTCCACTTT

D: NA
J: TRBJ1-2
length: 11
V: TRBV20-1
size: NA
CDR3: CSASSGSGYTF
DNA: TGCAGTGCTAGTTCAGGGTCCGGCTACACCTTC

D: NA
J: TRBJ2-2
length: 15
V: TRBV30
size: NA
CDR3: CAWSPQTGNTGELFF
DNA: TGTGCCTGGAGTCCTCAGACTGGGAACACCGGGGAGCTGTTTTTT

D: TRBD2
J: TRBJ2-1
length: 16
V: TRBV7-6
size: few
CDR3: CASSFTSGYPRDEQFF
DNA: TGTGCCAGCAGCTTTACTAGCGGGTACCCGCGGGATGAGCAGTTCTTC

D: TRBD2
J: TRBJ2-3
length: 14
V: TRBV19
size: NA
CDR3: CASSGLAGTDTQYF
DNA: TGTGCCAGTAGTGGGCTAGCGGGCACAGATACGCAGTATTTT

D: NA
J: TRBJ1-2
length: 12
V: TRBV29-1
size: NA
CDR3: CSVDTQGYGYTF
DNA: TGCAGCGTTGATACTCAGGGGTATGGCTACACCTTC

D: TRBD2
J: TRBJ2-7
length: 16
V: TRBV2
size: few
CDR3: CASKLSERERSYEQYF
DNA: TGTGCCAGCAAACTCTCGGAGCGGGAGAGATCCTACGAGCAGTACTTC

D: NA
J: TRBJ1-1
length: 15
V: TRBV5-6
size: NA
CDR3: CASSLAQGGGSEAFF
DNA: TGTGCCAGCAGCTTGGCGCAGGGTGGAGGGTCTGAAGCTTTCTTT

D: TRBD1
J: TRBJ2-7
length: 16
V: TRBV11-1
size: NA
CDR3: CASSLAGTRGLYEQYF
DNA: TGTGCCAGCAGCTTAGCGGGTACCAGGGGGCTTTACGAGCAGTACTTC

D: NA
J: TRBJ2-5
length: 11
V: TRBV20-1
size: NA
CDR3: CSAREAETQYF
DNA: TGCAGTGCTAGAGAGGCTGAGACCCAGTACTTC

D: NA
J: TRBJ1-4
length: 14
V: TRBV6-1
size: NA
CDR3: CASSAGPTNEKLFF
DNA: TGTGCCAGCAGCGCCGGTCCAACTAATGAAAAACTGTTTTTT

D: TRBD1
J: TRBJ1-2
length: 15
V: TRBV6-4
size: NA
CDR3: CASSENEGTGYGYTF
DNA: TGTGCCAGCAGTGAAAACGAGGGGACAGGCTATGGCTACACCTTC

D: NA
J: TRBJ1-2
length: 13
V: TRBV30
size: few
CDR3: CAWSGAGWDGYTF
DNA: TGTGCCTGGAGTGGGGCAGGTTGGGATGGCTACACCTTC

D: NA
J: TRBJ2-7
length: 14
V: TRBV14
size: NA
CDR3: CASSQDRDCYEQYF
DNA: TGTGCCAGCAGCCAAGACCGGGACTGCTACGAGCAGTACTTC

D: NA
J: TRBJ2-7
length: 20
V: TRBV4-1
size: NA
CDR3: CASSQPIWGPSGGPVTEQYF
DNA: TGCGCCAGCAGCCAACCCATCTGGGGGCCTAGCGGAGGACCCGTGACTGAGCAGTACTTC

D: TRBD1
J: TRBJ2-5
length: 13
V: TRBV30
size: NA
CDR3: CAWSQGAEETQYF
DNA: TGTGCCTGGTCACAGGGGGCGGAAGAGACCCAGTACTTC

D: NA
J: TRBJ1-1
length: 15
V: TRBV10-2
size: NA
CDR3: CASSAAPGQRTEAFF
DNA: TGCGCCAGCAGCGCCGCCCCGGGACAAAGGACTGAAGCTTTCTTT

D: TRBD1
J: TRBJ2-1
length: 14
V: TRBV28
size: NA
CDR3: CAIVRDRGTGEQFF
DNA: TGTGCCATAGTCCGGGACAGGGGGACAGGGGAGCAGTTCTTC

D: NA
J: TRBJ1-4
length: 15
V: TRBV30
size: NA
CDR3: CAWSADGQYNEKLFF
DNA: TGTGCCTGGAGTGCGGACGGACAGTATAATGAAAAACTGTTTTTT

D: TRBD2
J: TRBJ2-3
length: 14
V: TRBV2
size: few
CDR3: CAGGGPSGTDTQYF
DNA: TGTGCCGGGGGGGGTCCTAGCGGCACAGATACGCAGTATTTT

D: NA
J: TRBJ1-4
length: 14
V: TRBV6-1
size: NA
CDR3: CASSEGGGGEKLFF
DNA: TGTGCCAGCAGTGAAGGGGGGGGCGGTGAAAAACTGTTTTTT

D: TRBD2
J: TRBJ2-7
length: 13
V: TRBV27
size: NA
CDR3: CASSGRATYEQYF
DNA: TGTGCCAGCAGCGGGAGGGCCACCTACGAGCAGTACTTC

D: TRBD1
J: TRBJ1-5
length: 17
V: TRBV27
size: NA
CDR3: CASSYTGDDPDNQPQHF
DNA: TGTGCCAGCAGTTATACAGGGGATGACCCTGACAATCAGCCCCAGCATTTT

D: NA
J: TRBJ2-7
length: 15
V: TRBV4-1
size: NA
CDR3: CASSQVWETTYEQYF
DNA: TGCGCCAGCAGCCAAGTTTGGGAGACGACCTACGAGCAGTACTTC

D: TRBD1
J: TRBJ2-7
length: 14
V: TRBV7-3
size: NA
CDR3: CASSRGTGDYEQYF
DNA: TGTGCCAGCAGCCGAGGGACAGGGGACTACGAGCAGTACTTC

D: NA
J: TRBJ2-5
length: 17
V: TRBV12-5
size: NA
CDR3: CASGLKLTPGSQETQYF
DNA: TGTGCTAGTGGTTTGAAATTAACGCCCGGTTCCCAAGAGACCCAGTACTTC

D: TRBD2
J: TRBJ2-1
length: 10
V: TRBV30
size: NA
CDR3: CGAGVDEQFF
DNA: TGTGGAGCGGGAGTCGATGAGCAGTTCTTC

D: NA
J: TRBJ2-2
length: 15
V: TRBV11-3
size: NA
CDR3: CASSRGRPYTGELFF
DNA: TGTGCCAGCAGCCGAGGGAGGCCGTACACCGGGGAGCTGTTTTTT

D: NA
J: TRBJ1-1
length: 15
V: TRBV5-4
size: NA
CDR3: CASSFSGAHRTEAFF
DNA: TGTGCCAGCAGCTTTTCAGGGGCGCATAGGACTGAAGCTTTCTTT

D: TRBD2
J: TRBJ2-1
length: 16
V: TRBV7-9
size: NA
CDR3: CASSLLAGDPVNEQFF
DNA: TGTGCCAGCAGTCTGCTAGCGGGGGATCCCGTCAATGAGCAGTTCTTC

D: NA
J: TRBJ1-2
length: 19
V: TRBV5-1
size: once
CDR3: CASSLDGPVGRVGGYGYTF
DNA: TGCGCCAGCAGCTTGGATGGTCCAGTGGGCAGGGTGGGGGGTTATGGCTACACCTTC

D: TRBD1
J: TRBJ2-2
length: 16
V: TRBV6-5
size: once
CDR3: CASSYWGQGCTGELFF
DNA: TGTGCCAGCAGTTACTGGGGACAGGGTTGCACCGGGGAGCTGTTTTTT

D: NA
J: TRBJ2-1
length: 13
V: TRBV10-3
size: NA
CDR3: CAISAGKYNEQFF
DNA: TGTGCCATCAGTGCTGGCAAATACAATGAGCAGTTCTTC

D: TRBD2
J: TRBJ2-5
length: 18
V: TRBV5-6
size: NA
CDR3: CASSIYNRTSGEQETQYF
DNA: TGTGCCAGCAGCATATATAACCGGACTAGCGGAGAACAAGAGACCCAGTACTTC

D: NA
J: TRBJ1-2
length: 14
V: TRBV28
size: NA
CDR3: CASGGRLGHYGYTF
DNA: TGTGCCAGCGGGGGCAGGTTAGGGCACTATGGCTACACCTTC

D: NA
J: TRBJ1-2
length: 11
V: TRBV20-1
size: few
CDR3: CSAGDSYGYTF
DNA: TGCAGTGCGGGAGATTCCTATGGCTACACCTTC

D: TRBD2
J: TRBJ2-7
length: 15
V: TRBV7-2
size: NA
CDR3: CASSPLAGYSYEQYF
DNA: TGTGCCAGCAGCCCGCTAGCGGGGTACTCCTACGAGCAGTACTTC

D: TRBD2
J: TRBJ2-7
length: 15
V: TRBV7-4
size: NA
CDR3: CASSLIAGGAYEQYF
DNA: TGTGCCAGCAGCCTGATAGCGGGAGGGGCCTACGAGCAGTACTTC

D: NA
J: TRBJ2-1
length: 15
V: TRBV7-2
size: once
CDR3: CASSLAPRGTAEQFF
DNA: TGTGCCAGCAGCTTAGCTCCGCGGGGAACGGCTGAGCAGTTCTTC

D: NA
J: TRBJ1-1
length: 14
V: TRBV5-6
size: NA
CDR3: CASSLGHSNTEAFF
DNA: TGTGCCAGCAGCTTGGGACATTCTAACACTGAAGCTTTCTTT

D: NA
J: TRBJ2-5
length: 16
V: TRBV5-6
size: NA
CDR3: CASSTSYRATEETQYF
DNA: TGTGCCAGCAGCACTTCTTACAGGGCTACCGAAGAGACCCAGTACTTC

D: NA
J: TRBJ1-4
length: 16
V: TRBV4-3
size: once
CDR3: CASSLGLGGEDEKLFF
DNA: TGCGCCAGCAGTCTCGGTTTGGGGGGGGAGGACGAAAAACTGTTTTTT

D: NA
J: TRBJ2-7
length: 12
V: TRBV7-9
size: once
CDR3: CASSPRREEQYF
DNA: TGTGCCAGCAGCCCGAGGAGGGAAGAGCAGTACTTC

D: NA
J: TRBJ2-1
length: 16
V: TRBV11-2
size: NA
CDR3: CASSPPGRTSVGEQFF
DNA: TGTGCCAGCAGCCCGCCGGGTCGGACTTCCGTTGGTGAGCAGTTCTTC

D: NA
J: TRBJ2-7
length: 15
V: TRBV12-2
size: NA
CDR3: CASRLGQAPTYEQYF
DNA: TGTGCAAGTCGCTTAGGCCAGGCCCCTACCTACGAGCAGTACTTC

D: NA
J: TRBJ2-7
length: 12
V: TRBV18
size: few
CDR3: CASSPRRYEQYF
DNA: TGTGCCAGCTCACCCCGGAGATACGAGCAGTACTTC

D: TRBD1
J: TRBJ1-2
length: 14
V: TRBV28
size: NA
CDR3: CASGTGDLSVGYTF
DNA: TGTGCCAGCGGGACAGGGGACCTGTCGGTTGGCTACACCTTC

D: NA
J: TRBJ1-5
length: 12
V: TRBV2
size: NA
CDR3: CASSEAREPQHF
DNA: TGTGCCAGCAGTGAAGCGCGGGAGCCCCAGCATTTT

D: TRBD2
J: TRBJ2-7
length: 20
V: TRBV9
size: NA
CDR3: CASSVEGGTSGRARGLEQYF
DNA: TGTGCCAGCAGCGTAGAAGGGGGGACTAGCGGGAGGGCCCGGGGCCTCGAGCAGTACTTC